This TCR beta chain was profiled in a study of regulatory and conventional T cells in RAG deficiency. This table comes from immunoSEQ multiplex PCR, and its TCRdb copy is limited to in-frame clones, with some not included. The sample has about 28,000 clones, about 93% seen once. Study observations and caveats: Compared with controls, unique Treg TCR beta sequences dropped roughly 94-fold in Omenn syndrome and CID/AS.

The CDR3 is 14 amino acids. Per the germline V gene, CDR1 is SGHVS and CDR2 is FQNEAQ. The germline V and J ends were trimmed by 2 bases and 3 bases, with 11 bases remaining between them. Blood CD4+ CD25-high CD127-low regulatory T cells supplied the genomic DNA template. On this clone itself: Its target is not known.

The data also belong to a second study, concerning regulatory T cells. That source reports: The PCR used 52 TRBV and 13 TRBJ primers. In patients, unique TRB V-J pairs were restricted and V/J usage skewed, especially in Tregs.

The sequenced material came from Tregs sorted from blood. The genes are TRBV7-8 and TRBJ2-7; no clear D gene. This TCR came from a human donor in good health. The CDR3 DNA is TGTGCCAGCAGCTTACCGGCCGGTGGCTACGAGCAGTACTTC. Protein sequence: CASSLPAGGYEQYF.